This T cell receptor beta chain was recorded in a study of blood T cell repertoires in COVID-19. The overall study: COVID-19 samples, acute and convalescent, were from the United States, Italy and Spain.

V lost 2 bases, J lost 2 bases, and 5 bases stayed unmatched. This CDR3 is built from 17 residues. Germline CDR1 is KGHSH and CDR2 is LQKENI. Profiling relied on immunoSEQ multiplex PCR, and the TCRdb table lists in-frame clones only, not all of them. The sample carries roughly 380,000 clones, roughly 90% recorded once. The rearrangement uses TRBV18 and TRBJ2-2; 10 nucleotides align to TRBD2. The receptor comes from a woman aged 55-69 years with COVID-19, enrolled during active disease. The sequencing input was peripheral blood. This CDR3 is CASSPATSGVNTGELFF. CDR3 in DNA: TGTGCCAGCTCACCAGCAACTAGCGGGGTCAACACCGGGGAGCTGTTTTTT.